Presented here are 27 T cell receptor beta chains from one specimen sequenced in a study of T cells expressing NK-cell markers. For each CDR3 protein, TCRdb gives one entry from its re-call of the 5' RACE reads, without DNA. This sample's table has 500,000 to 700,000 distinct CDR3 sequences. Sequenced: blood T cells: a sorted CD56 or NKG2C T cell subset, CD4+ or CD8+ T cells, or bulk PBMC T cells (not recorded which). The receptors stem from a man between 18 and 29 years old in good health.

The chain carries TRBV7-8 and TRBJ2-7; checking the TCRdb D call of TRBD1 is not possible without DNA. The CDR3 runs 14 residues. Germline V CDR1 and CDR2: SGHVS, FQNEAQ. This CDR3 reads CASSRGIGGYEQYF.

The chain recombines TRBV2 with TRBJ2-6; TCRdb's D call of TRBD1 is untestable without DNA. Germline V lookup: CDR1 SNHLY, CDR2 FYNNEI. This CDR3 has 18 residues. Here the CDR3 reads CASSEAGKGNSGANVLTF.

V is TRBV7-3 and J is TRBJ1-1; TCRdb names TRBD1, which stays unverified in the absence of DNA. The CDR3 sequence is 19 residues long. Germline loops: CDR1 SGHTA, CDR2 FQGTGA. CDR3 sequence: CASSLRGWGDRGTNTEAFF.

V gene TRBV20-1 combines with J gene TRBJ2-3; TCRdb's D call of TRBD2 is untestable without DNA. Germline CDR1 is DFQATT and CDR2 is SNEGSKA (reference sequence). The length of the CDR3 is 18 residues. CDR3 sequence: CSARDSWAGGPSTDTQYF.

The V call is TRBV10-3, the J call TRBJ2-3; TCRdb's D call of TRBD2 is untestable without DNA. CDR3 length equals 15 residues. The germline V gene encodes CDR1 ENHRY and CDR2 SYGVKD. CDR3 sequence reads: CAIASLAGEDDTQYF.

The CDR3 sequence is CASRDMFRSPLHF. V usage is TRBV6-2 or TRBV6-3 and J usage is TRBJ1-6. The CDR3 covers 13 residues. Looked up from germline, CDR1 is MNHEY and CDR2 is SVGEGT.

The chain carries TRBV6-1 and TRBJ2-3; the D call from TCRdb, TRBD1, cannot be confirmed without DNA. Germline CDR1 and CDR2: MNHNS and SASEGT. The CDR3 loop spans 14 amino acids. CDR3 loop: CASSEQGQSDTQYF.

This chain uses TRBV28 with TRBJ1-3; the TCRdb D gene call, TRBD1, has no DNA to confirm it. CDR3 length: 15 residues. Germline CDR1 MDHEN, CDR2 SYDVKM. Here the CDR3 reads CASSLSGQGGNTIYF.

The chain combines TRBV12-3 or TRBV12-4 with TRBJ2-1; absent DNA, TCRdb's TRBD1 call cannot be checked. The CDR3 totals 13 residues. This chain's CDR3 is CASIWGGMNEQFF.

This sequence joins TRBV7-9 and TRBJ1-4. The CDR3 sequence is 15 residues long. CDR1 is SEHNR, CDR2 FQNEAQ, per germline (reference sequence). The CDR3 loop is CASSLVGDYGGGLFF. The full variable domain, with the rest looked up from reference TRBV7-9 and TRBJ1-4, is DTGVSQNPRHKITKRGQNVTFRCDPISEHNRLYWYRQTLGQGPEFLTYFQNEAQLEKSRLLSDRFSAERPKGSFSTLEIQRTEQGDSAMYLCASSLVGDYGGGLFFGSGTQLSVL.

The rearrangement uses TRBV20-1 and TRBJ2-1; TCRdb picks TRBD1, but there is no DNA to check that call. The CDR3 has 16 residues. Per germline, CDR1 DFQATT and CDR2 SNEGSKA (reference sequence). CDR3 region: CSATSSGTPLKDEQFF.

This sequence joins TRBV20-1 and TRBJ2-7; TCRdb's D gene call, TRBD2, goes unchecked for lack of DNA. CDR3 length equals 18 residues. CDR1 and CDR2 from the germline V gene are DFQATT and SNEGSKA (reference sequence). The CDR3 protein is CSARDIRASGRESTKQYF.

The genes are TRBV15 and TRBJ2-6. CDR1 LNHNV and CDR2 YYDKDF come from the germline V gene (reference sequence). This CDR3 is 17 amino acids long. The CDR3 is CATSRDLRVSGANVLTF.

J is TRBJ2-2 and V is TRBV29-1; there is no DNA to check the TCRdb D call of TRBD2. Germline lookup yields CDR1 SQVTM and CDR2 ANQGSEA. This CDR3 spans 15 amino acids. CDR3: CSVEGEQSNTGELFF.

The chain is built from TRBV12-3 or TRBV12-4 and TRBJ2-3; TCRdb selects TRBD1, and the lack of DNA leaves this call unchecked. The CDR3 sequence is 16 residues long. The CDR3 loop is CASSFDRGGSTDTQYF.

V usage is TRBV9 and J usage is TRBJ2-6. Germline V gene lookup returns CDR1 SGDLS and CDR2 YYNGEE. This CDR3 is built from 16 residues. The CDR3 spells CASSVDVSSGANVLTF.

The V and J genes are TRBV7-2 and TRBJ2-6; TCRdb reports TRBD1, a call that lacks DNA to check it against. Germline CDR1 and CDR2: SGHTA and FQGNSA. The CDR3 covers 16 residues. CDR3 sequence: CASSRDRYSGANVLTF.

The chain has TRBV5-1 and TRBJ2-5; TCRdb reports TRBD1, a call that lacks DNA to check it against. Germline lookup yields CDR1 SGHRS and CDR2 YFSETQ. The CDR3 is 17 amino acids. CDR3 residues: CASTQSPGQRDQETQYF. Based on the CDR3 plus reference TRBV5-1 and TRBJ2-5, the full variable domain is KAGVTQTPRYLIKTRGQQVTLSCSPISGHRSVSWYQQTPGQGLQFLFEYFSETQRNKGNFPGRFSGRQFSNSRSEMNVSTLELGDSALYLCASTQSPGQRDQETQYFGPGTRLLVL.

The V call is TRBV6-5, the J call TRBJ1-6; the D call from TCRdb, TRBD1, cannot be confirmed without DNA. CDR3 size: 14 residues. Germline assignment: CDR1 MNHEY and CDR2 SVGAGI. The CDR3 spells CASNPTGPGSPLHF.

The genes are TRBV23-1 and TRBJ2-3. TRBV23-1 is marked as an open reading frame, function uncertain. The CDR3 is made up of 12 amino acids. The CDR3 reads CASSQSKDTQYF.

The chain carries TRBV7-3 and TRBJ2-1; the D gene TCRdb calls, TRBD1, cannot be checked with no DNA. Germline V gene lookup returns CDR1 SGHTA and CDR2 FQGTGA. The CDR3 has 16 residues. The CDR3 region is CASSPRVSGKPNEQFF. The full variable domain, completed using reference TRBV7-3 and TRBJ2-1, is GAGVSQTPSNKVTEKGKYVELRCDPISGHTALYWYRQSLGQGPEFLIYFQGTGAADDSGLPNDRFFAVRPEGSVSTLKIQRTERGDSAVYLCASSPRVSGKPNEQFFGPGTRLTVL.

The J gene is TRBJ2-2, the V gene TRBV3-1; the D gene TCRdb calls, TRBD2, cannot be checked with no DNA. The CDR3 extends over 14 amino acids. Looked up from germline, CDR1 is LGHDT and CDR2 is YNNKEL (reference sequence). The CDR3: CASSHSGNTGELFF.

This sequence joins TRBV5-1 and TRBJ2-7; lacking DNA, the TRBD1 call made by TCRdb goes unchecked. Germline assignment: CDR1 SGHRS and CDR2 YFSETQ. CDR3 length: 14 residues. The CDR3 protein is CASKGADYDGEQYF.

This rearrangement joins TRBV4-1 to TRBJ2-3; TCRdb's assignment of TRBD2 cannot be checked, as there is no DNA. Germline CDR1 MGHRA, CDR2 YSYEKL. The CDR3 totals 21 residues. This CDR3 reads CASAEDRQGLAGELSTDTQYF.

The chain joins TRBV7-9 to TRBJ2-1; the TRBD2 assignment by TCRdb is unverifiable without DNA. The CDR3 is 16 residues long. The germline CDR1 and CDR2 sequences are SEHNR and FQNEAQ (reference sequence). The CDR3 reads CASSIRTSGTYNEQFF.

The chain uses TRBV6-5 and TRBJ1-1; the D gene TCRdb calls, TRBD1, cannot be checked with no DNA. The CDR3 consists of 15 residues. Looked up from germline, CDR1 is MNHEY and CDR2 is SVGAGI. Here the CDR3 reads CASNHRTGRSAEAFF.

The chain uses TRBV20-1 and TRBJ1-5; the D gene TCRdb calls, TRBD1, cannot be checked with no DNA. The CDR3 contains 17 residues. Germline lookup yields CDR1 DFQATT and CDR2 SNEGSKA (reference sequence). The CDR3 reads CSAREGRGYYSNQPQHF.